The 10 T cell receptor beta chains below come from one sample, sequenced in a study of CD8+CD57+ T cells in acquired aplastic anemia. Whoever was chosen for sequencing had shown CD8+CD57+ cell expansion by flow cytometry. Template material for TCR beta VDJ and CDR3 profiling consisted of genomic DNA. Via MiXCR, TCRdb re-called the reads, giving one row per CDR3 protein. This sample has roughly 170,000 distinct CDR3 sequences, with almost 50% found just once. Sample: sorted CD4+, CD8+, or CD8+CD57+ T cells (not recorded which) from PBMCs. All receptors derive from a human donor with aplastic anemia.

A note on this clonotype: The CDR3 ends on some other residue instead of the conserved phenylalanine or tryptophan, so this is likely a read error. This chain uses TRBV12-3 or TRBV12-4 with TRBJ2-7; D is unresolved. V was shortened by 6 bases and J by 2 bases, with 8 bases between the two germline ends. The CDR3 is 12 residues long. The CDR3 DNA is TGTGCCAGCAGGGGCGGAACCTACGAGCAGTACCTC. It is translated as CASRGGTYEQYL.

Concerning this clonotype: This clone may be a read error of a much larger clone one base away. V gene TRBV2 combines with J gene TRBJ2-1; D is ambiguous. The CDR3 consists of 14 residues. From germline, CDR1 is SNHLY and CDR2 FYNNEI. Here the CDR3 reads CASSPTARYNGQFF. The CDR3 nucleotides read TGTGCCAGCAGCCCGACTGCCCGATACAATGGGCAGTTCTTC.

The rearrangement uses TRBV6-1 and TRBJ1-5; 7 bases are shared with TRBD1. Trimming cost V 7 bases and J 2 bases; bases outside gene matches: 8. The CDR3 consists of 15 residues. The germline gives CDR1 MNHNS, CDR2 SASEGT. The CDR3 reads CASNRQGRGNQPQHF. The CDR3 DNA is TGTGCCAGCAATAGACAGGGAAGAGGCAATCAGCCCCAGCATTTT.

The V and J genes are TRBV2 and TRBJ2-1; 10 positions agree with TRBD1. The CDR3 totals 15 residues. The germline V gene has CDR1 SNHLY and CDR2 FYNNEI. Trimming at V came to 6 bases and at J to 5 bases, leaving 7 bases not matched to a gene. The CDR3 spells CASSPRDRGHNEQFF. The CDR3, as DNA: TGTGCCAGCAGCCCCCGGGACAGGGGACACAATGAGCAGTTCTTC.

This clonotype was picked up many times. The chain is built from TRBV6-5 and TRBJ2-5, with unresolved D. CDR3 size: 11 residues. V lost 8 bases to trimming and J lost 5 bases, with 9 bases between them. From germline, CDR1 is MNHEY and CDR2 SVGAGI. CDR3 region: CASGTSETQYF. CDR3 bases: TGTGCCAGCGGAACCAGTGAGACCCAGTACTTC.

Note on this clonotype: At one of its ends the junction is not consistent with the germline gene, which may arise from a read error. CDR3 sequence reads: CATSWGPRKDTHYF. The CDR3, as DNA: TGTGCCACCAGCTGGGGACCTCGGAAAGATACGCACTATTTT. The genes are TRBV15 and TRBJ2-3; D might be TRBD1 or TRBD2, each matching 5 bases. The CDR3 is 14 residues long. Per germline, CDR1 LNHNV and CDR2 YYDKDF (reference sequence).

This clonotype was detected ten times or more. The rearrangement links TRBV20-1 to TRBJ2-7, with D possibly being TRBD2 (5 bases). The length of the CDR3 is 11 residues. Germline V gene lookup returns CDR1 DFQATT and CDR2 SNEGSKA (reference sequence). The CDR3 loop is CSIKRNYEQYF. CDR3 sequence (DNA): TGCAGCATTAAGCGGAACTACGAGCAGTACTTC.

The J gene is TRBJ2-5, the V gene TRBV7-2; D unresolved. CDR1 is SGHTA, CDR2 FQGNSA, per germline. The CDR3 totals 14 residues. V was cut by 1 base and J by 4 bases, with 10 bases left in between. The CDR3: CASSLGRGRETQYF. DNA for the CDR3: TGTGCCAGCAGCTTAGGCCGTGGTCGAGAGACCCAGTACTTC.

This clonotype was counted many times. The chain's CDR3 is CASSHLDRDASPLHF. The CDR3, as DNA: TGTGCCAGCAGCCACCTGGACAGGGACGCTTCACCCCTCCACTTT. The rearrangement uses TRBV3-1 and TRBJ1-6, with TRBD1 identical over 8 bases. The CDR3 spans 15 residues. J lost 9 bases, V lost 3 bases, and 7 bases had no gene match. From germline, CDR1 is LGHDT and CDR2 YNNKEL (reference sequence). Supplemented by reference TRBV3-1 and TRBJ1-6, the full variable domain reads DTAVSQTPKYLVTQMGNDKSIKCEQNLGHDTMYWYKQDSKKFLKIMFSYNNKELIINETVPNRFSPKSPDKAHLNLHINSLELGDSAVYFCASSHLDRDASPLHFGNGTRLTVT.

This clonotype occurred many times. CDR3 nucleotides: TGTGCCAGTAGCCCCCGAGGGCTAGCGGGGCTGTGGAGCGAGCAGTACTTC. It codes for CASSPRGLAGLWSEQYF. V gene TRBV19 combines with J gene TRBJ2-7; 9 bases fit TRBD2. In germline, CDR1 is LNHDA, CDR2 SQIVND (reference sequence). V lost 6 bases and J lost 6; bases outside the gene matches: 18. The CDR3 loop spans 17 amino acids.